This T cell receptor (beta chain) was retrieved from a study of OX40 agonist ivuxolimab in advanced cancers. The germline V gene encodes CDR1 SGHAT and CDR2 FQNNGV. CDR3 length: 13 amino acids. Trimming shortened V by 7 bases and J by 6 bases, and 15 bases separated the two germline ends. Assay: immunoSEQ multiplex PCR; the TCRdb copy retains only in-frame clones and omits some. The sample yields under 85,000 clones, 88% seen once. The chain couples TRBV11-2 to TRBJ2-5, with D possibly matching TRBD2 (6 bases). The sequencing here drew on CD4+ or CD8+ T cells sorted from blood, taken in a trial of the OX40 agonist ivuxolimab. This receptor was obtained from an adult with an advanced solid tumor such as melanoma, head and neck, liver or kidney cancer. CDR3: CASTHPGRQTQYF. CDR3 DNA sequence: TGTGCCAGCACCCACCCCGGGAGACAGACCCAGTACTTC.